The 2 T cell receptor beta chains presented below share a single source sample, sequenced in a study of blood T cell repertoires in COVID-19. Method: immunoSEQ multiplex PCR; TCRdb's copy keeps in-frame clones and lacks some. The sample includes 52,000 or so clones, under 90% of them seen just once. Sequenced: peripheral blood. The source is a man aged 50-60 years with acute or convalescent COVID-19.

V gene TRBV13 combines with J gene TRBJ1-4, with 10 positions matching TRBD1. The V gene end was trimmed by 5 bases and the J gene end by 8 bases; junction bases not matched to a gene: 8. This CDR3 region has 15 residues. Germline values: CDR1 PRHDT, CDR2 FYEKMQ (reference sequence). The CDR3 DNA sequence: TGTGCCAGCAGCCCCCGGACAGGGGGGGAAGAAAAACTGTTTTTT. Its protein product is CASSPRTGGEEKLFF.

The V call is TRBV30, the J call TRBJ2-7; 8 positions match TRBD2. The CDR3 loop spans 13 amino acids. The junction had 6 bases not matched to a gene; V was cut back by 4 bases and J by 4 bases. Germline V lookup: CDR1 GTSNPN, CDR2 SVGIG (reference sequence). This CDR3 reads CAWTGAGVYEQYF. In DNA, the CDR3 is TGTGCCTGGACGGGAGCGGGGGTTTACGAGCAGTACTTC.